What follows are 10 T cell receptor beta chains derived from one specimen sequenced in a study of glioma-infiltrating T cells. Using RNA template, CDR3s of TCR alpha and beta were amplified with iRepertoire arm-PCR. TCRdb reanalysed the multiplex PCR reads using MiXCR and keeps one entry per CDR3 protein. The top ten clones hold 36% of a sample with about 3,300 distinct CDR3 sequences, 65% to 90% of them seen once. The specimen was glioma tissue, nonneoplastic brain tissue, or PBMCs (not recorded which). The receptor source for this set is a human donor with low-grade glioma or glioblastoma, undergoing nonglioma brain surgery, or in good health (not recorded which).

Concerning this clonotype: This beta chain is an unintended read in a library built for alpha chains; its size means little. The V call is TRBV6-2 or TRBV6-3, the J call TRBJ2-7; perhaps D is TRBD1 or TRBD2 (5 bases each). The CDR3 runs to 11 residues. Per the germline V gene, CDR1 is MNHEY and CDR2 is SVGEGT. The V end was cut by 6 bases, the J end by 7 bases, with 10 bases between. The CDR3 coding sequence is TGTGCCAGCAGGTGGGACCGTGAGCAGTACTTC. It specifies CASRWDREQYF.

Worth noting for this clonotype: This beta chain turned up in a library designed for alpha chains; as an off-target read, its abundance says little. V is TRBV6-5 and J is TRBJ2-3; no firm D call. This CDR3 comprises 13 residues. V lost 8 bases, J lost 4 bases, and 13 bases lay in between. Per the germline V gene, CDR1 is MNHEY and CDR2 is SVGAGI. CDR3 sequence reads: CASGPRSPDTQYF. The CDR3 DNA reads TGTGCCAGCGGTCCCCGTAGCCCAGATACGCAGTATTTT.

As to this clonotype: With the library built for alpha chains, this beta chain is off target and its frequency is not meaningful. The chain employs TRBV27 and TRBJ2-3; 8 nucleotides line up with TRBD2. J lost 3 bases, V lost 4 bases, and 6 bases had no gene match. The length of the CDR3 is 15 residues. Germline CDR1 MNHEY, CDR2 SMNVEV (reference sequence). The CDR3 loop is CASSYRLALTDTQYF. The CDR3 coding sequence is TGTGCCAGCAGTTATCGACTAGCGCTTACAGATACGCAGTATTTT.

Note on this clonotype: The junction shows a germline mismatch at one end, possibly a read error. With the library built for alpha chains, this beta chain is off target and its frequency is not meaningful. J is TRBJ1-1 and V is TRBV25-1; a possible D gene is TRBD1 (6 bases). CDR1 and CDR2 from the germline V gene are MGHDK and SYGVNS. This CDR3 comprises 14 residues. CDR3 protein: CASSEIEGRGEPFF. The DNA of the CDR3 is TGTGCCAGCAGTGAAATTGAAGGCAGGGGTGAACCTTTCTTT.

Turning to this clonotype: This beta chain is an off-target read within a library intended for alpha chains, so its frequency means little. This chain uses TRBV2 with TRBJ1-1, with TRBD1 identical over 7 bases. The trim removed 5 bases at V and 4 bases at J, leaving 4 bases unmatched. The CDR3 sequence is 13 residues long. Germline loops: CDR1 SNHLY, CDR2 FYNNEI. CDR3 nucleotide sequence: TGTGCCAGCAGTAACAGGGGCGCCACTGAAGCTTTCTTT. This codes for CASSNRGATEAFF.

Regarding this clonotype: In a library made to pick up alpha chains, this beta chain is a stray read with a size that means little. The rearrangement uses TRBV7-2 and TRBJ1-1, with D uncertain. Trimming took off 2 bases at V and 1 base at J, with 8 bases between the two ends. The CDR3 runs to 14 residues. Per germline, CDR1 SGHTA and CDR2 FQGNSA. The CDR3 protein is CASSLYNKNTEAFF. CDR3 sequence (DNA): TGTGCCAGCAGCTTATATAATAAGAACACTGAAGCTTTCTTT.

Worth noting for this clonotype: Since it is a stray read in a library aimed at alpha chains, this beta chain has a size that is not meaningful. The chain employs TRBV6-1 and TRBJ2-4; unclear D gene. Trimming took 2 bases from V and 7 from J, leaving 15 bases between them. CDR3 length: 15 amino acids. Germline loops: CDR1 MNHNS, CDR2 SASEGT. CDR3 loop: CASSEKSVKPNIQYF. In nucleotides, the CDR3 is TGTGCCAGCAGTGAAAAGTCGGTAAAACCTAACATTCAGTACTTC.

This clonotype was counted only a few times. This beta chain came through as a stray read in a library set up for alpha chains, and its size says little. The V call is TRBV6-5, the J call TRBJ1-5; D not resolved. V lost 0 bases, J lost 4 bases, and 7 bases lay in between. This CDR3 comprises 14 residues. Germline V lookup: CDR1 MNHEY, CDR2 SVGAGI. The CDR3 coding sequence is TGTGCCAGCAGTTACTCGCCTAGGAATCAGCCCCAGCATTTT. This gives the protein CASSYSPRNQPQHF.

Turning to this clonotype: Likely a read error: the CDR3 ends without its conserved phenylalanine or tryptophan. The size of this beta chain means little, since it is a stray read in a library made for alpha chains. This rearrangement joins TRBV12-3 or TRBV12-4 to TRBJ1-1, with TRBD1 identical over 8 bases. CDR3 length equals 13 residues. The V gene end was trimmed by 6 bases and the J gene end by 3 bases; junction bases not matched to a gene: 3. For the CDR3, the DNA is TGTGCCAGCAGCGGACAGGGCTACACTGAAGCTTTCTGT. This codes for CASSGQGYTEAFC.

About this clonotype itself: The library was prepared for alpha chains; this beta chain is a stray read, so its frequency means little. The rearrangement joins TRBV4-1 to TRBJ2-2, with 7 bases identical to TRBD2. This CDR3 spans 19 amino acids. Germline V gene sequence: CDR1 MGHRA, CDR2 YSYEKL. Trimming removed 1 base from V and 2 bases from J; junction bases left unmatched: 13. The DNA of the CDR3 is TGCGCCAGCAGCCAAGGGGGAGGGCAGGCAGTAAGAAACACCGGGGAGCTGTTTTTT. Its protein product is CASSQGGGQAVRNTGELFF.